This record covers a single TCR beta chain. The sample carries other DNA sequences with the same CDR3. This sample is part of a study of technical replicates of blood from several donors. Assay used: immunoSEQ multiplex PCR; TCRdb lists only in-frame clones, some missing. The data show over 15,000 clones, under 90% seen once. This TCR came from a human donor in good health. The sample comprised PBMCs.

The CDR3 DNA is TGTGGCGTTTCCGCCGACACCGGGGAGCTGTTTTTT. Translated, it gives CGVSADTGELFF. This sequence joins TRBV30 and TRBJ2-2; D is uncertain. Per the germline V gene, CDR1 is GTSNPN and CDR2 is SVGIG (reference sequence). This CDR3 has 12 residues.